This TCR beta chain was captured in a study of blood T cell repertoires in COVID-19. Across the whole study: From the United States, Italy and Spain came samples of acute and convalescent COVID-19. T cells, B-cell-depleted T cells, or PBMCs provided the cDNA or gDNA that served as material.

TCRdb keeps only in-frame clones here, not all; method: immunoSEQ multiplex PCR. The sample contains around 11,000 clones, around four fifths of which appear only once. Germline V gene sequence: CDR1 MDHEN, CDR2 SYDVKM. The CDR3 is 13 amino acids. Trimming cost V 6 bases and J 8 bases; bases outside gene matches: 8. This chain uses TRBV28 with TRBJ1-1, with 8 positions matching TRBD1. The sample was peripheral blood. The receptor was isolated from a human donor in a cohort sampled during active COVID-19. The CDR3 nucleotides are TGTGCCAGCAGCTCACCGGGACAGGAGGAAGCTTTCTTT. Translating gives CASSSPGQEEAFF.